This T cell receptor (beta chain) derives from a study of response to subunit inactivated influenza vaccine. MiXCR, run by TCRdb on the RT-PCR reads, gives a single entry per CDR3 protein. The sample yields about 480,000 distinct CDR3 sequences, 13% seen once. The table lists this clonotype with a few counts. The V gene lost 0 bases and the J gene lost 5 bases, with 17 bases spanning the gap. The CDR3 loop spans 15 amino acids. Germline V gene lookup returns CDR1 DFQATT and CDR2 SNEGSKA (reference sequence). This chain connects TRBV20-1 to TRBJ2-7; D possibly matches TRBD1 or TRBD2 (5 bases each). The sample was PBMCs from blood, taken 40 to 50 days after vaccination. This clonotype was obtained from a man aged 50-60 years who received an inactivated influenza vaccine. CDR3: CSARDVGAGSHEQYF. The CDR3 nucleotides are TGCAGTGCTAGAGATGTCGGGGCAGGGTCCCACGAGCAGTACTTC.